Described below is a single T cell receptor (beta chain) sequence and its context. This specimen belongs to a study of cytomegalovirus exposure and HLA in healthy donors. Study as a whole: In an earlier analysis, around 100 million unique TCR beta sequences were found from 150 million to 200 million T cells.

PCR primers comprised 60 Vbeta and 13 Jbeta primers. TCRdb's copy holds only in-frame clones and misses some; the assay was immunoSEQ multiplex PCR. Of about 85,000 clones listed, about 80% were seen once; the top ten hold around 32%. Per the germline V gene, CDR1 is SGDLS and CDR2 is YYNGEE. V gave up 3 bases and J gave up 0 bases; unmatched junction bases: 8. The CDR3 consists of 16 residues. The J gene is TRBJ1-1, the V gene TRBV9, with 7 bases fitting TRBD1. The material sequenced was PBMCs. This clonotype was sampled from a man in his forties or fifties in good health and CMV-seropositive. This CDR3 is CASSEGGQLMNTEAFF. Written as DNA, the CDR3 is TGTGCCAGCAGCGAGGGGGGACAGCTGATGAACACTGAAGCTTTCTTT.